This entry lists 5 T cell receptor beta chains sequenced from one sample in a study of technical replicates of blood from a handful of donors. TCRdb's copy holds only in-frame clones and misses some; the assay was immunoSEQ multiplex PCR. The sample lists tens of thousands of clones; roughly 97% were seen once. The sequenced sample consisted of T cells isolated from PBMCs. The receptors come from a human donor in good health.

As concerns this clone: Other DNA sequences from this sample encode an identical CDR3 as well. The chain combines TRBV5-1 with TRBJ1-5; D remains ambiguous. Germline CDR1 reads SGHRS; CDR2 reads YFSETQ. V gave up 0 bases and J gave up 3 bases, with 4 bases separating them. This CDR3 contains 13 residues. For the CDR3, the DNA is TGCGCCAGCAGCTTGGGGGCCAATCAGCCCCAGCATTTT. Translated: CASSLGANQPQHF.

The chain employs TRBV28 and TRBJ2-6; 9 bases are a match to TRBD2. Per the germline V gene, CDR1 is MDHEN and CDR2 is SYDVKM. This CDR3 has 17 residues. V shed 4 bases and J 0 bases; nucleotides not matched to a gene: 4. As DNA, the CDR3 is TGTGCCAGCAGTTCCACGGGACTAGCCTCTGGGGCCAACGTCCTGACTTTC. Its protein product is CASSSTGLASGANVLTF.

The J gene is TRBJ2-1, the V gene TRBV5-1; 9 bases fit TRBD1. CDR1 and CDR2 from the germline V gene are SGHRS and YFSETQ. The trim removed 2 bases at V and 5 bases at J, leaving 5 bases unmatched. This CDR3 contains 15 residues. The CDR3 bases are TGCGCCAGCAGCTTTGGACAGGGGCTTAACAATGAGCAGTTCTTC. Its protein is CASSFGQGLNNEQFF.

The chain joins TRBV19 to TRBJ1-5, with D possibly matching TRBD1 (5 bases). The ends were cut back, 3 bases at V and 0 bases at J, with 15 bases in the middle. The CDR3 runs 17 residues. Per germline, CDR1 LNHDA and CDR2 SQIVND (reference sequence). CDR3 region: CASSIKMFRASNQPQHF. CDR3 sequence (DNA): TGTGCCAGTAGTATTAAAATGTTCAGGGCTAGCAATCAGCCCCAGCATTTT.

Of note for this clone: One junction end does not reproduce the germline sequence, and a read error may be involved. The chain recombines TRBV6-5 with TRBJ2-7, with D possibly being TRBD2 (6 bases). Germline CDR1 is MNHEY and CDR2 is SVGAGI. The CDR3 consists of 15 residues. The CDR3 DNA sequence: TGTGTCAGCAGGCGCCAGGGACTTTCCTCCTACGAGCAGTACTTC. Amino acid sequence: CVSRRQGLSSYEQYF.